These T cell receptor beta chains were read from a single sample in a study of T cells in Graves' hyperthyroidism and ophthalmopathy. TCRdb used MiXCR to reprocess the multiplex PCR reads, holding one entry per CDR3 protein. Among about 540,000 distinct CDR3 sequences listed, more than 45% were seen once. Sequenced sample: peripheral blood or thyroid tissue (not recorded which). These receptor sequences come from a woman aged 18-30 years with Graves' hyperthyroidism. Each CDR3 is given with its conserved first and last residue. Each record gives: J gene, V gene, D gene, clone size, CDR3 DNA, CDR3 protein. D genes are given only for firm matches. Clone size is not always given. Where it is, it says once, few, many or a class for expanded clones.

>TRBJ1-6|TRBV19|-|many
TGTGCCAGTAGCCAAGCCGCCACCTTTGGGGGATCACCCCTCCACTTT
CASSQAATFGGSPLHF
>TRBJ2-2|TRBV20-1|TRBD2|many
TGCAGTGCTAACCCGGCCGGGAGGATCGGGGAGCTGTTTTTT
CSANPAGRIGELFF
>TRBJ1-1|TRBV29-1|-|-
TGCAGCGTAACCCCTAGCGGGAGGGCAGTACTGAACACTGAAGCTTTCTTT
CSVTPSGRAVLNTEAFF
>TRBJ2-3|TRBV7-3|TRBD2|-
TGTGCCAGCAGCTCCCGACGGGGGGAGGATACGCAGTATTTT
CASSSRRGEDTQYF
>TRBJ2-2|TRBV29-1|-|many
TGCAGCGTGAAAGGCATCATTAACACCGGGGAGCTGTTTTTT
CSVKGIINTGELFF
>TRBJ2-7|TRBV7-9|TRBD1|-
TGTGCCAGCAGCTTAGGGACAGGGGGCGTCTTCGAGCAGTACTTC
CASSLGTGGVFEQYF
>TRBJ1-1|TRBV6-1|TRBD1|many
TGTGCCAGCAGTGCCACAGGGGAGGACACTGAAGCTTTCTTT
CASSATGEDTEAFF
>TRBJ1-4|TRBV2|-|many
TGTGCCAGCAGTGAACGGAGGGGTGATGAAAAACTGTTTTTT
CASSERRGDEKLFF
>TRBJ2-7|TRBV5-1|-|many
TGCGCCAGCAGCTGGGGTTACGAGCAGTACTTC
CASSWGYEQYF
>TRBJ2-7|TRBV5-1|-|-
TGCGCCAGCAGCTTGTTTCCTGGGGCAGGGGAGCAGTGCTTC
CASSLFPGAGEQCF
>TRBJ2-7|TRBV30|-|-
TGTGCCTGGACCCATCAGAGGGACGCTCCCTACGAGCAGTACTTC
CAWTHQRDAPYEQYF
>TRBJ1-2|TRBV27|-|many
TGTGCCAGCAGACAAAGGGGTTATGGCTACACCTTC
CASRQRGYGYTF
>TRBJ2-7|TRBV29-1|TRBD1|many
TGCAGCGTTGCTTGGGACAGGGGATACGAGCAGTACTTC
CSVAWDRGYEQYF
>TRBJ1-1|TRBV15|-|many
TGTGCCACCAGCAGAGCGGGGGTGAACACTGAAGCTTTCTTT
CATSRAGVNTEAFF
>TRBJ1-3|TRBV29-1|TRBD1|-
TGCAGCGTTGAAGATTGGGCCGACAGGGTCTCTGGAGACACCGTATATTTT
CSVEDWADRVSGDTVYF
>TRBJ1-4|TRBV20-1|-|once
TGCAGTGCTAGAGGGGGGACTAGCGGGAGAGATGAAAAACTGTTTTTT
CSARGGTSGRDEKLFF
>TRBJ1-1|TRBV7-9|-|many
TGTGCCAGCAGCCTGGGTGGTCCGTTGAACACTGAAGCTTTCTTT
CASSLGGPLNTEAFF
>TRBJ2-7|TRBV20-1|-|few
TGCAGTGCTAGAGATCGTATCTCCGAGCAGTACTTC
CSARDRISEQYF
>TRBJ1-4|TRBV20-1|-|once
TGCAGTGCTAGAGGACGAGCGGGGCGTAATGAAGAACTGTTTTTT
CSARGRAGRNEELFF
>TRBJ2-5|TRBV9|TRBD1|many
TGTGCCAGCAGCGAACAGACAGGGTATGGGGAGACCCAGTACTTC
CASSEQTGYGETQYF
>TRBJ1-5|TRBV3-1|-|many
TGTGCCAGCAGCCAAGCGGGTCCAGGGGATCAGCCCCAGCATTTT
CASSQAGPGDQPQHF
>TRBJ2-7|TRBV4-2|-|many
TGTGCCAGCAGCCAAGATCCTATAGAGAGCGAGCAGTACTTC
CASSQDPIESEQYF
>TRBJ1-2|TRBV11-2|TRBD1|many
TGTGCCAGCAGCTCCCCACCGACAGGGAACTATGGCTACACCTTC
CASSSPPTGNYGYTF
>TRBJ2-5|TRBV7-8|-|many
TGTGCCAGCAGCTTACCGGTGGCCCAAGAGACCCAGTACTTC
CASSLPVAQETQYF
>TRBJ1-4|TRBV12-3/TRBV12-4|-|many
TGTGCCAGCAGTCCTAGCACGGGGGAAAAACTGTTTTTT
CASSPSTGEKLFF
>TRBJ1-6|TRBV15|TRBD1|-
TGTGCCACCAGCAGCGGCCTGGGACAGGGTAATTCACCCCTCCACTTT
CATSSGLGQGNSPLHF
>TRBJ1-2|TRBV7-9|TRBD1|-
TGTGCCAGCAGCAGCTGGACAGGGGCGTCATCCTATGGCTACACCTTC
CASSSWTGASSYGYTF
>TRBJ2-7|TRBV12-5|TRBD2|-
TGTGCTAGTGGTTTGGTACTCCCGGGGCGGGGGAGCTCCTACGAGCAGTACTTC
CASGLVLPGRGSSYEQYF
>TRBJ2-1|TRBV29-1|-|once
TGCAGCGTTTGGGCTCCCGGGTACAATGAGCAGTTCTTC
CSVWAPGYNEQFF
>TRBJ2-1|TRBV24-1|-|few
TGTGCCACCAGTGAGAAGACTTTGTCCGGTAATGAGCAGTTCTTC
CATSEKTLSGNEQFF
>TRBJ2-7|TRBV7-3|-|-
TGTGCCAGCAGCCTTAACGAGGACCACTACGAGCAGTACTTC
CASSLNEDHYEQYF
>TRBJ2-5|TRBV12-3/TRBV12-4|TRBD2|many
TGTGCCAGCAGCACAAGCGGGGTTGAGACCCAGTACTTC
CASSTSGVETQYF